This TCR beta chain emerged from a study of response to subunit inactivated influenza vaccine. This CDR3 is built from 14 residues. The V and J ends lost 7 bases and 2 bases, in that order; junction bases with no gene match: 8. TCRdb reprocessed the RT-PCR reads via MiXCR and lists one record per CDR3 protein. This table has over 650,000 distinct CDR3 sequences, approximately 17% appearing once. Points from the study as a whole: The authors proposed limited new T cell recruitment per seasonal influenza vaccination.

This clonotype was detected ten times or more. Antigen specificity is unknown. Sequenced here: PBMCs from blood, sampled less than 6 days after vaccination. The rearrangement links TRBV12-3 or TRBV12-4 to TRBJ2-7; 7 bases are shared with TRBD2. This TCR came from a man in his fifties or sixties who received an inactivated influenza vaccine. The CDR3 sequence is CASKVSGRAYEQYF. CDR3 coding DNA: TGTGCCAGCAAAGTTAGCGGGCGAGCCTACGAGCAGTACTTC.